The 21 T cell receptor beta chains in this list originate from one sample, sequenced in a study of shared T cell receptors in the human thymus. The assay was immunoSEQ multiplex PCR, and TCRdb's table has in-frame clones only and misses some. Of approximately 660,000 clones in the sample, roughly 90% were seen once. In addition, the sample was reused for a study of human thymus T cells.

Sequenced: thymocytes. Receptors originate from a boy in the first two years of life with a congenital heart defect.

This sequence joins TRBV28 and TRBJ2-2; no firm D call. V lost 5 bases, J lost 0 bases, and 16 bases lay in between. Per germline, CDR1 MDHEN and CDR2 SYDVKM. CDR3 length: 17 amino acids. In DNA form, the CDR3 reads TGTGCCAGCAGTGCCTATCAGGATCTTCCGAACACCGGGGAGCTGTTTTTT. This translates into CASSAYQDLPNTGELFF. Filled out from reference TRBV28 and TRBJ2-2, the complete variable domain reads DVKVTQSSRYLVKRTGEKVFLECVQDMDHENMFWYRQDPGLGLRLIYFSYDVKMKEKGDIPEGYSVSREKKERFSLILESASTNQTSMYLCASSAYQDLPNTGELFFGEGSRLTVL.

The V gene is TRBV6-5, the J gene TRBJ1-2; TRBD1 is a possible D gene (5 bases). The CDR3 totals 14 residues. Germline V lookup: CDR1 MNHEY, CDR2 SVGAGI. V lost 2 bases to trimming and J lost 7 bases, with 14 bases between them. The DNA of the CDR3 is TGTGCCAGCAGTTACACCCAAGGGGTTGGTGGCTACACCTTC. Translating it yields CASSYTQGVGGYTF.

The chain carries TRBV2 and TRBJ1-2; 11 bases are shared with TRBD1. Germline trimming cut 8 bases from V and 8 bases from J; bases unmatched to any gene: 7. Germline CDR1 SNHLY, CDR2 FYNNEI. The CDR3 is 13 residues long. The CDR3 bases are TGTGCCAGCGGCTGGACAGGGGGCGGCGGCTACACCTTC. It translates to CASGWTGGGGYTF.

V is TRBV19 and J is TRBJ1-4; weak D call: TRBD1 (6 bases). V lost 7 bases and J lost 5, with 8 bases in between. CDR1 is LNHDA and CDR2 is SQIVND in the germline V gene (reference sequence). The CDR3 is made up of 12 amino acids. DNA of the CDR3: TGTGCCAGTAACACAGGGAATGAAAAACTGTTTTTT. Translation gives CASNTGNEKLFF.

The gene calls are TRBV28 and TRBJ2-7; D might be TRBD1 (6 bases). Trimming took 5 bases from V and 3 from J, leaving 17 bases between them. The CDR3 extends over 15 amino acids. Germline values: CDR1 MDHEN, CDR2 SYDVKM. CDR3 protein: CASSPTGIESYEQYF. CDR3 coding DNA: TGTGCCAGCAGTCCCACAGGGATCGAGAGCTACGAGCAGTACTTC. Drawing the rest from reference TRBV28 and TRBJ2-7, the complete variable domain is DVKVTQSSRYLVKRTGEKVFLECVQDMDHENMFWYRQDPGLGLRLIYFSYDVKMKEKGDIPEGYSVSREKKERFSLILESASTNQTSMYLCASSPTGIESYEQYFGPGTRLTVT.

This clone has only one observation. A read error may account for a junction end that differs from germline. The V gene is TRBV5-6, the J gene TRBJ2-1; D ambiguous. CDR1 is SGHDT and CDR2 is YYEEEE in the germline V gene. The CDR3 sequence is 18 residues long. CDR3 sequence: CASSPGPYHSPSGLLKIF. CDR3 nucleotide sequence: TGTGCCAGCAGCCCCGGCCCTTACCATAGTCCTTCCGGGTTGCTTAAGATCTTC.

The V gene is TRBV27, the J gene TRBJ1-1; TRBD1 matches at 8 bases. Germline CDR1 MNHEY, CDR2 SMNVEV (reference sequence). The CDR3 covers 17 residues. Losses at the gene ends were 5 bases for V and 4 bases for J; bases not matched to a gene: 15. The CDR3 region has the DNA TGTGCCAGCAGTCCCCCTCGGACAGGGAGTAGGATCACTGAAGCTTTCTTT. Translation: CASSPPRTGSRITEAFF.

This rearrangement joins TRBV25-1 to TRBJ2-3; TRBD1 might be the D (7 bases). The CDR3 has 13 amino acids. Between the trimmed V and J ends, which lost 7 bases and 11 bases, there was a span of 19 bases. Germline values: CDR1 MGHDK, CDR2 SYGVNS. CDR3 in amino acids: CASTTPGGDRQYF. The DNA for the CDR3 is TGTGCCAGCACTACCCCCGGCGGGGACAGGCAGTATTTT.

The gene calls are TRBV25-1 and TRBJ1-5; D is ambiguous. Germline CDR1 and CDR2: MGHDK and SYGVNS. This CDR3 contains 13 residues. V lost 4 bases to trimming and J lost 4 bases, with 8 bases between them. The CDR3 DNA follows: TGTGCCAGCAGTGGAAACGGGAATCAGCCCCAGCATTTT. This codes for CASSGNGNQPQHF.

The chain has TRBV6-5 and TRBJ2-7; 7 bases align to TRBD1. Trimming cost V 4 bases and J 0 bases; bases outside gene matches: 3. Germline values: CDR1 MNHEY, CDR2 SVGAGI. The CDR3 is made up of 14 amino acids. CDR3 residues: CASSLDRDSYEQYF. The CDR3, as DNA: TGTGCCAGCAGTTTAGACAGGGACTCCTACGAGCAGTACTTC.

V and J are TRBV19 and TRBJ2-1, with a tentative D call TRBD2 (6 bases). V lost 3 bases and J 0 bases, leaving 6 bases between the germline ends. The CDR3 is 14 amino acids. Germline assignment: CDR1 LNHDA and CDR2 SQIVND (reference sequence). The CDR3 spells CASSMRDSYNEQFF. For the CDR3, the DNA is TGTGCCAGTAGTATGCGGGACTCCTACAATGAGCAGTTCTTC.

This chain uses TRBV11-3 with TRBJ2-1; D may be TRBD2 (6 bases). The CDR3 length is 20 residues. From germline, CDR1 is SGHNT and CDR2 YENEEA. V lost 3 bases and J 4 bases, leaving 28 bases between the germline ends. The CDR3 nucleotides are TGTGCCAGCAGCTTTGGGACCCTCGGGGGAAGGGGTCCCTATTACAATGAGCAGTTCTTC. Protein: CASSFGTLGGRGPYYNEQFF.

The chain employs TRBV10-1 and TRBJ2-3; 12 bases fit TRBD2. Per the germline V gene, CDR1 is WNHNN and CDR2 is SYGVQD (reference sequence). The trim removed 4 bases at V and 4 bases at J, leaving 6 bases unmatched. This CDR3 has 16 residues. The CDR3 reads CASSGLAGAIPDTQYF. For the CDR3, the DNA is TGCGCCAGCAGTGGACTAGCGGGAGCAATCCCAGATACGCAGTATTTT.

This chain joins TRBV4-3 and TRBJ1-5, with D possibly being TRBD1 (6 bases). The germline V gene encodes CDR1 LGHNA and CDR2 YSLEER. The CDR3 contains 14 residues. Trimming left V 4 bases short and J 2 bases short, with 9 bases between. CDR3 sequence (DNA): TGCGCCAGCAGCCTACACAGGGGCAATCAGCCCCAGCATTTT. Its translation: CASSLHRGNQPQHF.

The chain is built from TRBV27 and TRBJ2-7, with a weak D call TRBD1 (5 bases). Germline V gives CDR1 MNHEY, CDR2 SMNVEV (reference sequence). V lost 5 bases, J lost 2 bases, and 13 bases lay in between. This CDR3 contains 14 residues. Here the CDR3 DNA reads TGTGCCAGCAGTCCCTCAGGGCCCCCCTACGAGCAGTACTTC. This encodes CASSPSGPPYEQYF.

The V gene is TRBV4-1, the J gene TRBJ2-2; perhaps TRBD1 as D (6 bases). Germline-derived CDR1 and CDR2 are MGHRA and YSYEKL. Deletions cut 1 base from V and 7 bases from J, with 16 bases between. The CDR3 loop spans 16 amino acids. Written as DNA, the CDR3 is TGCGCCAGCAGCCAAGTAGGGCAGGGGTTTGTCGGGGAGCTGTTTTTT. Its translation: CASSQVGQGFVGELFF.

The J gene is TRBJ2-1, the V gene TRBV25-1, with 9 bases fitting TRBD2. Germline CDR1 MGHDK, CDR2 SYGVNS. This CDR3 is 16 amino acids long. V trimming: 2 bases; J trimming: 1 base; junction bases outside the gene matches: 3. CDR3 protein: CASSEPLAGSYNEQFF. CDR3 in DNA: TGTGCCAGCAGTGAACCCCTAGCGGGATCCTACAATGAGCAGTTCTTC. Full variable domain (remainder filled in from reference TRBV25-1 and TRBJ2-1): EADIYQTPRYLVIGTGKKITLECSQTMGHDKMYWYQQDPGMELHLIHYSYGVNSTEKGDLSSESTVSRIRTEHFPLTLESARPSHTSQYLCASSEPLAGSYNEQFFGPGTRLTVL.

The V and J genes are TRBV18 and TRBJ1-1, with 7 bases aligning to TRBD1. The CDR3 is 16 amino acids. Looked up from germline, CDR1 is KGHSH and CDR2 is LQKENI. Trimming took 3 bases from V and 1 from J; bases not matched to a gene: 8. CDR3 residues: CASSPPNGTENTEAFF. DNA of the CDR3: TGTGCCAGCTCACCTCCAAATGGGACAGAGAACACTGAAGCTTTCTTT.

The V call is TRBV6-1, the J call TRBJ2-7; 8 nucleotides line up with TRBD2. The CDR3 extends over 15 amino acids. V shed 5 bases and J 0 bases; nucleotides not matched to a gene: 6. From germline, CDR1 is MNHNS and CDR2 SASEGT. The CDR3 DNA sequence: TGTGCCAGCAGTACAACTAGCGGTTCCTCCTACGAGCAGTACTTC. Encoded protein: CASSTTSGSSYEQYF.

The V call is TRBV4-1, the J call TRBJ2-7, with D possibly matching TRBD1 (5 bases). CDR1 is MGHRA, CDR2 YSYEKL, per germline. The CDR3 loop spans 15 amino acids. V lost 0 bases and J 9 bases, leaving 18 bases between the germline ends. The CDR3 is CASSQDRQGFNGQYF. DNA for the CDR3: TGCGCCAGCAGCCAAGACAGGCAGGGCTTCAACGGGCAGTACTTC.

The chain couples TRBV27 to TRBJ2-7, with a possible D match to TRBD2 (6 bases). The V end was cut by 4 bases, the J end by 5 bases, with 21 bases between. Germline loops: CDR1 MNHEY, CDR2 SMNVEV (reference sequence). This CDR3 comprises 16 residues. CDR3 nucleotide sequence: TGTGCCAGCAGTTCCCGACTGAGGGCCGGGGGAAACGAGCAGTACTTC. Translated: CASSSRLRAGGNEQYF.